This T cell receptor beta chain was identified in a study of blood T cell repertoires in COVID-19. Study-wide context: T cells, B-cell-depleted T cells, or PBMCs supplied cDNA or gDNA.

The CDR3 loop spans 14 amino acids. Germline CDR1 and CDR2: SGHRS and YFSETQ. Trimming took off 2 bases at V and 3 bases at J, with 9 bases between the two ends. Authors' processing steps: Reference gene primer amplification gave nucleated cell count estimates. Clones were sequenced by immunoSEQ multiplex PCR, and TCRdb holds only the in-frame ones, with some missing. V, J and clone size derive from that table, while D and trimming were established from the DNA sequence. In the table there are around 31,000 clones, roughly nine tenths of which are singletons. Sequenced material: peripheral blood. This TCR derives from a man in his 60s with acute or convalescent COVID-19. V and J are TRBV5-1 and TRBJ2-1; D is perhaps TRBD1 (6 bases). CDR3 DNA sequence: TGCGCCAGCAGCTTCGGGACAAACTACAATGAGCAGTTCTTC. Its protein product is CASSFGTNYNEQFF.